This T cell receptor (beta chain) was sequenced in a study of Tregs in tolerant kidney transplant recipients. Recipients received nonmyeloablative bone marrow transplants from related graft donors, with transient mixed chimerism. Unstimulated regulatory T cells (CD4+CD25+CD127-), CD4+CD25- non-regulatory cells, CD4 and CD8 cells were FACS-sorted from thawed PBMCs. Clones were read by immunoSEQ multiplex PCR, and TCRdb kept only the in-frame ones, dropping some. The top ten hold 3.5% to 4% of the sample, which has about 64,000 clones, more than 70% seen once. About this clone: The target antigen is unknown.

Study-level results: No direct test of biological reproducibility was done here.

The CDR3 sequence is 17 residues long. Germline loops: CDR1 SGDLS, CDR2 YYNGEE. Trimming shortened V by 0 bases and J by 0 bases, and 15 bases separated the two germline ends. The source is a human patient who received a combined kidney and bone marrow transplant. Part of the T cell pool may stem from the graft donor. The sequencing here drew on CD4+ T cells from blood (PBMCs), taken 6 months after the transplant. The rearrangement uses TRBV9 and TRBJ1-1, with D perhaps TRBD1 (5 bases). The CDR3 reads CASSVVGVGNMNTEAFF. The CDR3 bases are TGTGCCAGCAGCGTAGTAGGGGTGGGGAACATGAACACTGAAGCTTTCTTT.